This T cell receptor (beta chain) was recorded in a study of early T cells in non-severe SARS-CoV-2 infection. Study-wide background: Bulk RNA isolated from unsorted whole blood underwent sequencing; chains were not paired.

This CDR3 is built from 13 residues. Germline CDR1 reads GTSNPN; CDR2 reads SVGIG (reference sequence). Researchers tagged individual cDNA molecules with unique molecular identifiers. TCRdb re-called the 5' RACE reads through MiXCR, storing one row per CDR3 protein. The data contain roughly 60,000 distinct CDR3 sequences, 7.7% of them singletons. The sample was whole blood. This sequence originates from an adult who was a healthcare worker with PCR-confirmed SARS-CoV-2 infection or an uninfected control (not recorded which). The chain recombines TRBV30 with TRBJ1-1; D gene unclear. The CDR3 protein is CYASLIANTEAFF. The CDR3 DNA follows: TGTTACGCTTCCTTGATCGCGAACACTGAAGCTTTCTTT.